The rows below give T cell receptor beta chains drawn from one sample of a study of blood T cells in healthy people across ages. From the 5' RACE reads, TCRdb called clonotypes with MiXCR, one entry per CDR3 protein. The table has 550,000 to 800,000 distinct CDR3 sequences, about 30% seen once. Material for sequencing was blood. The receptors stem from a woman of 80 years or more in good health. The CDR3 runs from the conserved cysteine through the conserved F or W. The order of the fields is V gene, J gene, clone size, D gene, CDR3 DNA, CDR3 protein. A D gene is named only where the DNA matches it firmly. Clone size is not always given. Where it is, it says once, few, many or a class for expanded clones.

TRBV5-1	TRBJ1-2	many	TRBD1	TGCGCCAGCAGCTGGGACAGTGCCACTAACTATGGCTACACCTTC	CASSWDSATNYGYTF
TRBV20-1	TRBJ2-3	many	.	TGCAGTGCTAGCGGACCTAGCACAGATACGCAGTATTTT	CSASGPSTDTQYF
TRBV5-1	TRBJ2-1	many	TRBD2	TGCGCCAGCAGCTTGGCCAGCGGGGGGGCTAGTGAGCAGTTCTTC	CASSLASGGASEQFF
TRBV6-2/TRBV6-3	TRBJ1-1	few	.	TGTGCCAGCAGGATAGGGACAGAAGCTTTCTTT	CASRIGTEAFF
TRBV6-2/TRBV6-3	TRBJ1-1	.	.	TGTGCCAGCAGTTACCCGACACAGGTGGCTGAAGCTTTCTTT	CASSYPTQVAEAFF
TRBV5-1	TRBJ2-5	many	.	TGCGCCAGCAACCGAGATTCGGAGACCCAGTACTTC	CASNRDSETQYF
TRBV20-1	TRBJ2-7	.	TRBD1	TGCAGTGCTAGAGAATGGACAGGGGCCGGCTACGAGCAGTACTTC	CSAREWTGAGYEQYF
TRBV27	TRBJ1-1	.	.	TGTGCCAGCAGTTTACTGCCGGGAACTGAAGCTTTCTTT	CASSLLPGTEAFF
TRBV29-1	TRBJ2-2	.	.	TGCAGCGTTGAATTGAGAACGAACACCGGGGAGCGGTTTTTT	CSVELRTNTGERFF
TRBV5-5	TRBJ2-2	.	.	TGTGCCAGCAGCTGGACGGCCGCCGGGGAGCTGTTTTTT	CASSWTAAGELFF
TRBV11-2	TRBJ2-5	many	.	TGTGCCAGCAGCTTAGACCGAGGGGGGCAAGAGACCCAGTACTTC	CASSLDRGGQETQYF
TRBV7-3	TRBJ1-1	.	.	TGTGCCAGCAGCCCCGGGGCCTCGAGCACTGAAGCTTTCTTT	CASSPGASSTEAFF